The clone carrying this T cell receptor (beta chain) was seen at least ten times. This entry is derived from a study of neurological immune-mediated disorders. Sample time point: longitudinal time-point 3. Among the participants, healthy controls were blood bank volunteers in Maryland, USA. The unsorted libraries were generated from a total of 2 million PBMCs, which had been stored in RNAlater at -80 C. As for the cDNA, it was generated by 5'RACE with 10-nucleotide random UMIs. A single run covered 15-18 subjects with over 190 million TCR-beta sequences. TCRdb recomputed calls from the 5' RACE reads with MiXCR, one row per CDR3 protein. The table shows roughly 45,000 distinct CDR3 sequences, with 13% occurring only once. With V trimmed by 4 bases and J by 5 bases, 14 bases remained unmatched. Per the germline V gene, CDR1 is SGHRS and CDR2 is YFSETQ. The CDR3 length is 17 residues.

The TCR sequence derives from a man aged 25 to 45 in good health. Source material: PBMCs. The chain recombines TRBV5-1 with TRBJ2-1, with 8 bases identical to TRBD2. CDR3 amino acids: CASSLGGIAGLHNEQFF. The CDR3 bases are TGCGCCAGCAGCCTAGGAGGGATAGCGGGACTTCACAATGAGCAGTTCTTC.